Below, one TCR beta chain is given with its context. Its antigen is unidentified. This CDR3 spans 15 amino acids. CDR1 is MNHEY, CDR2 SMNVEV, per germline (reference sequence). V lost 8 bases, J lost 9 bases, and 15 bases stayed unmatched. TCRbeta library construction was performed incorporating unique molecular identifiers. TCRdb called the PCR reads again in MiXCR, with one record for every CDR3 protein. The data show 750,000 to 950,000 distinct CDR3 sequences, around 17% seen once. This sample is drawn from a study of T-cell reconstitution after alpha-beta-depleted transplantation in children. Study-wide findings and caveats: Where some patients showed high TCRbeta diversity at day 60, it came from recipient T cells and thymic progenitors that had survived.

This TCR came from a male patient between 5 and 17 years old who had a stem cell transplant for acute lymphoblastic leukemia, so the T cells may come from the graft donor. This chain joins TRBV27 and TRBJ2-1; 8 bases align to TRBD2. Specimen: PBMCs, mostly from graft donor cells, collected 360 days after TCRalphabeta/CD19-depleted stem cell transplant. For the CDR3, the DNA is TGTGCCAGCCTCGGGGGGGGAGGGCCCTCGGGTGAGCAGTTCTTC. This gives the protein CASLGGGGPSGEQFF.